A selection of T cell receptor beta chains follows, all from one sample in a study of T cell clonotyping in hematopoietic cell transplantation. TCRdb keeps only in-frame clones here, not all; method: immunoSEQ multiplex PCR. The sample gives some 40,000 clones, 75% to 90% of which show up once; about 2.8% is in the top ten. The sample in question was peripheral blood mononuclear cells, obtained before stem cell transplant. The origin of the receptors is a man aged 55 to 70 with acute myeloid leukemia. Some clones in this sample may be carry-over from other donors' samples. CDR3s include the opening cysteine and the closing phenylalanine or tryptophan.

j_call	v_call	cdr3_aa
TRBJ2-2	TRBV29-1	CSVAQGVTGELFF
TRBJ2-3	TRBV5-6	CASSEGLAGGRGSGQYF
TRBJ2-7	TRBV11-1	CASSPGTVEQYF
TRBJ2-1	TRBV19	CASSMNNEQFF
TRBJ1-1	TRBV19	CASRGPDGEAFF
TRBJ1-1	TRBV2	CASSDEGVGTEAFF
TRBJ2-1	TRBV7-2	CASSLNTYNEQFF
TRBJ1-1	TRBV10-3	CAIHREGNTEAFF
TRBJ1-4	TRBV28	CASSNWHTNEKLFF
TRBJ1-3	TRBV6-5	CAASRGNTIYF
TRBJ1-5	TRBV2	CASSDLRNQPQHF
TRBJ2-3	TRBV6-5	CASSGRQGTVDTQYF
TRBJ2-5	TRBV6-5	CASRSSGGTQETQYF
TRBJ2-3	TRBV5-1	CASSHGSPTRDTQYF
TRBJ1-2	TRBV4-1	CASSQVAGRDGYTF
TRBJ1-5	TRBV28	CASSFPTGPVNQPQHF
TRBJ2-7	TRBV29-1	CSVVRGQGFNEQYF
TRBJ1-1	TRBV5-8	CASSLRDRVNTEAFF
TRBJ2-3	TRBV5-1	CASSLGGGGAVDTQYF
TRBJ1-5	TRBV7-2	CASSERGSVGPQHF
TRBJ1-2	TRBV6-6	CASSSRQDPNYGYTF
TRBJ1-6	TRBV4-1	CASSQGAGGSYNSPLHF
TRBJ2-7	TRBV7-3	CASSRQPGYEQYF
TRBJ1-5	TRBV7-2	CASSLNTWQPQHF
TRBJ1-5	TRBV15	CATSIRQGDQPQHF
TRBJ1-6	TRBV29-1	CSVGDRGNSPLHF
TRBJ1-2	TRBV7-2	CASSEQGTYGYTF
TRBJ2-3	TRBV2	CASSFSRPDTQYF
TRBJ1-5	TRBV19	CASSESTGWLPLPQHF
TRBJ1-1	TRBV4-3	CASSPLQDHLNTEAFF
TRBJ2-1	TRBV30	CAWKGQGRDEQFF
TRBJ2-5	TRBV29-1	CSAYRGSRETQYF